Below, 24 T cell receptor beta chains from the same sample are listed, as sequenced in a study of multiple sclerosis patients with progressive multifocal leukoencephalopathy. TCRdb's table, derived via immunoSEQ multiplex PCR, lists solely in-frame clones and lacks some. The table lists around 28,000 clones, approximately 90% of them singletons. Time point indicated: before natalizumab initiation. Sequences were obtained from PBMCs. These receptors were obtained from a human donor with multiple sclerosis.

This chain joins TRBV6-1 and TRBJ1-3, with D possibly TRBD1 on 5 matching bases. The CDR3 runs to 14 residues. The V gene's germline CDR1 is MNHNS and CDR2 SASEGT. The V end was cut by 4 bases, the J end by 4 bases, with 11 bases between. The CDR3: CASSAGGAGNTIYF. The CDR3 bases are TGTGCCAGCAGTGCAGGAGGGGCGGGAAACACCATATATTTT.

The CDR3 protein is CASSLAGRTYEQYF. The CDR3 coding sequence is TGTGCCAGCAGCTTAGCGGGCAGGACCTACGAGCAGTACTTC. The chain combines TRBV7-9 with TRBJ2-5; D not certain. Matching the DNA end better, TRBJ2-7 makes the J call doubtful. Per germline, CDR1 SEHNR and CDR2 FQNEAQ (reference sequence). This CDR3 spans 14 amino acids.

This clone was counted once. The CDR3 DNA follows: TGTGCCAGCAGCACATTAGCGGGGTACGAGCAGTACTTC. It specifies CASSTLAGYEQYF. The J gene is TRBJ2-7, the V gene TRBV2, with 8 positions matching TRBD2. Per germline, CDR1 SNHLY and CDR2 FYNNEI. Losses at the gene ends were 6 bases for V and 4 bases for J; bases not matched to a gene: 5. The length of the CDR3 is 13 residues.

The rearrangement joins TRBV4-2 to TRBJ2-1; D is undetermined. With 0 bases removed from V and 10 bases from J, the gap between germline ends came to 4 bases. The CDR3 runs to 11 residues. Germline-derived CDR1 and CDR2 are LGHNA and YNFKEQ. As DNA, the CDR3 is TGTGCCAGCAGCCAAGAAACCGAGCAGTTCTTC. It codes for CASSQETEQFF.

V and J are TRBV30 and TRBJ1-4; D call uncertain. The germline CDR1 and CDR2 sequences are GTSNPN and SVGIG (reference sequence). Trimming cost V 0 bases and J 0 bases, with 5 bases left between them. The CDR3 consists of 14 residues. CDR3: CAWSVGPTNEKLFF. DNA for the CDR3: TGTGCCTGGAGTGTAGGGCCAACTAATGAAAAACTGTTTTTT.

The CDR3 DNA is TGTGCCAGCAGTTACTCGGGACTTTCCACAGATACGCAGTATTTT. Translated, it gives CASSYSGLSTDTQYF. The V and J genes are TRBV6-5 and TRBJ2-3, with a possible D match to TRBD2 (6 bases). Germline V lookup: CDR1 MNHEY, CDR2 SVGAGI. V was clipped by 0 bases and J by 2 bases, with 9 bases between them. The CDR3 runs 15 residues.

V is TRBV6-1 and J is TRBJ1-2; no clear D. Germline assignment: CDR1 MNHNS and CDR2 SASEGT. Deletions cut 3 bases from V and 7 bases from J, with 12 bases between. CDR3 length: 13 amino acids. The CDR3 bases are TGTGCCAGCAGTGACCCGGTTCGAGGTGGCTACACCTTC. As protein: CASSDPVRGGYTF.

The CDR3 protein is CASSRPRGDTEAFF. The CDR3 nucleotides read TGTGCCAGCAGCCGACCTAGGGGGGACACTGAAGCTTTCTTT. This rearrangement joins TRBV11-2 to TRBJ1-1; TRBD1 might be the D (6 bases). Germline assignment: CDR1 SGHAT and CDR2 FQNNGV. The CDR3 is made up of 14 amino acids. Trimming removed 5 bases from V and 3 bases from J, with 13 bases in between.

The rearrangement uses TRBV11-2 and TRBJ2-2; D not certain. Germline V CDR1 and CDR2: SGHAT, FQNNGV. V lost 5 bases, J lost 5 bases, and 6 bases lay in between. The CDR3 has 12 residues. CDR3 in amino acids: CASSLGTGELFF. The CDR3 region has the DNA TGTGCCAGCAGCCTCGGTACCGGGGAGCTGTTTTTT.

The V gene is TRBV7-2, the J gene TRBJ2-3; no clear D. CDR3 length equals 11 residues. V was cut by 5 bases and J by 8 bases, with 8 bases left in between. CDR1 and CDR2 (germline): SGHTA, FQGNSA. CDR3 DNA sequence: TGTGCCAGCAGCAACCGGGTTACGCAGTATTTT. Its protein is CASSNRVTQYF.

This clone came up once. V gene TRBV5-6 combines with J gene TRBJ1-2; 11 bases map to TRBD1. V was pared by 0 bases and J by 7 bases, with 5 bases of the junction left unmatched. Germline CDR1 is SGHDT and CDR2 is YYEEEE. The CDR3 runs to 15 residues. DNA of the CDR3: TGTGCCAGCAGCTTGGGATGGACAGGGGGCCCTGGCTACACCTTC. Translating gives CASSLGWTGGPGYTF.

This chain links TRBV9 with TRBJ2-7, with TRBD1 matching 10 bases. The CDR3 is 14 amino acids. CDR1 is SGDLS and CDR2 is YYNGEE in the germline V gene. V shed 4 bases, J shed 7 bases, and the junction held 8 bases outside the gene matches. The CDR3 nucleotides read TGTGCCAGCAGCTATGGACAGGGGGGTCTGGAGCAGTACTTC. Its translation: CASSYGQGGLEQYF. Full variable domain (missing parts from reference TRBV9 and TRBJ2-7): DSGVTQTPKHLITATGQRVTLRCSPRSGDLSVYWYQQSLDQGLQFLIQYYNGEERAKGNILERFSAQQFPDLHSELNLSSLELGDSALYFCASSYGQGGLEQYFGPGTRLTVT.

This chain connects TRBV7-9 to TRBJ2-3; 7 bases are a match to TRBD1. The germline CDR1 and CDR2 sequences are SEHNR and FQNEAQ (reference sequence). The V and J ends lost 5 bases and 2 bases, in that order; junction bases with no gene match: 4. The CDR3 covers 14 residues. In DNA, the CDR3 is TGTGCCAGCAGCCCCGGGACAGACACAGATACGCAGTATTTT. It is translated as CASSPGTDTDTQYF.

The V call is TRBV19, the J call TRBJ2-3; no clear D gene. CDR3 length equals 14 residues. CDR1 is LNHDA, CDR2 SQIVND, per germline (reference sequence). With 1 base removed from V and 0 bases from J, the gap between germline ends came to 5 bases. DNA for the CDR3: TGTGCCAGTAGTATAGGTAGTAGCACAGATACGCAGTATTTT. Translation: CASSIGSSTDTQYF.

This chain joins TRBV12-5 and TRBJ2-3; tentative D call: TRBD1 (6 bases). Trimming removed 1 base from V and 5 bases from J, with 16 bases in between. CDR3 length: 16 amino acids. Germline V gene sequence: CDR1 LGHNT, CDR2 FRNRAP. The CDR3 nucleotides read TGTGCTAGTGGTTTGGGATTACAGGGAAAGGAAGATACGCAGTATTTT. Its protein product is CASGLGLQGKEDTQYF.

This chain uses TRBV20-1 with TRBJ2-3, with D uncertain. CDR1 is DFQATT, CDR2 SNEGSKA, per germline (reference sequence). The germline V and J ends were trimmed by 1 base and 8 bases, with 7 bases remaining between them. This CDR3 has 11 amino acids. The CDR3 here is CSARVILTQYF. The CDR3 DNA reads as TGCAGTGCTAGAGTGATACTTACGCAGTATTTT.

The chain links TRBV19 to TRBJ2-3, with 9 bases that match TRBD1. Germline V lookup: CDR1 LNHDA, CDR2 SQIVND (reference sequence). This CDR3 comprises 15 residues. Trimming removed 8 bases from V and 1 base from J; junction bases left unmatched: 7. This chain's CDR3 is CASGLRTGGTDTQYF. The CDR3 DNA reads TGTGCCAGTGGCCTTCGGACAGGGGGCACAGATACGCAGTATTTT.

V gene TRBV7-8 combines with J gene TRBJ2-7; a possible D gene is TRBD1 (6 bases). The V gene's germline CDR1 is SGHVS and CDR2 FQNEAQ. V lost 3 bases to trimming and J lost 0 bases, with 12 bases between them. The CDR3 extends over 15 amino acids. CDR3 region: CASSFGTLGSYEQYF. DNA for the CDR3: TGTGCCAGCAGCTTCGGGACACTCGGCTCCTACGAGCAGTACTTC.

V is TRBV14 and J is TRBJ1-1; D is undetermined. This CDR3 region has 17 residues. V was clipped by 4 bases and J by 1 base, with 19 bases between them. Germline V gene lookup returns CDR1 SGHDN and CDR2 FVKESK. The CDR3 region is CASSPFVGAWGNTEAFF. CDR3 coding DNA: TGTGCCAGCAGCCCCTTCGTTGGCGCTTGGGGGAACACTGAAGCTTTCTTT.

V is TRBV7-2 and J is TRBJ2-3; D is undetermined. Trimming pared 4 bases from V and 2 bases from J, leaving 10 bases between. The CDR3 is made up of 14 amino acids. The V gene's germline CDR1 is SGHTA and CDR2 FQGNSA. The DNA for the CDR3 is TGTGCCAGCAGCTCTCGACACATCACAGATACGCAGTATTTT. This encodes CASSSRHITDTQYF.

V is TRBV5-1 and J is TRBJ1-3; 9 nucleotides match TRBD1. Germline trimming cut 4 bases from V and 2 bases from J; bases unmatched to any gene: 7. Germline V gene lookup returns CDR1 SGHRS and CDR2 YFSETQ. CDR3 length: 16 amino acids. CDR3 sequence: CASSQGQGGAGNTIYF. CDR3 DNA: TGCGCCAGCAGCCAGGGACAGGGTGGTGCTGGAAACACCATATATTTT.

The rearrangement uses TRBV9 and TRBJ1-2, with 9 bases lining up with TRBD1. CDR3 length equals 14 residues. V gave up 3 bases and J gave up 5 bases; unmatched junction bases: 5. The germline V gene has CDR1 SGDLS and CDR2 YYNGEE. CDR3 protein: CASSAPGTGYGYTF. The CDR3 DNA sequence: TGTGCCAGCAGCGCGCCCGGGACAGGGTATGGCTACACCTTC.

The CDR3 bases are TGCAGCGTCCGTCTTGGTGACTATGGCTACACCTTC. This codes for CSVRLGDYGYTF. This chain uses TRBV29-1 with TRBJ1-2; D remains unclear. Germline V lookup: CDR1 SQVTM, CDR2 ANQGSEA. The CDR3 runs 12 residues. V gave up 6 bases and J gave up 3 bases, with 11 bases separating them.

The CDR3 protein is CASSRVRGGPDEQFF. In DNA, the CDR3 is TGTGCCAGTAGCCGGGTGAGAGGAGGCCCGGATGAGCAGTTCTTC. The rearrangement uses TRBV19 and TRBJ2-1; D might be TRBD2 (5 bases). The V end lost 6 bases, the J end lost 8 bases, and 20 bases lay between the germline ends. Per germline, CDR1 LNHDA and CDR2 SQIVND (reference sequence). CDR3 length: 15 residues.